This T cell receptor (beta chain) is from a study of blood T cell repertoires in COVID-19 (TCRdb year 2020). Notes on the research overall: Samples from collaborators originated in the United States, Italy and Spain and spanned both the acute and convalescent phases of COVID-19. The material from the prospective study consisted of cDNA or gDNA derived from T cells, B-cell-depleted T cells, or PBMCs. Subjects who had been exposed to COVID-19, were actively infected with it, or had recovered from it provided the deeply sampled blood TCRbeta repertoires that made up the dataset. A freely available public database, intended as a resource for researchers studying the immune response to SARS-CoV-2, is where the repertoires were released. The samples were drawn from the first 160 participants of the ongoing ImmuneRACE study and from 1,254 subjects provided by 6 global collaborators. Nearly every sample came with metadata listing a de-identified subject ID, COVID-19 status, age in years and sex. Where HLA class I and class II types were available, the types were taken from metadata supplied by the sample provider, not from assay-based typing.

The collaborating institutions used their own protocols to collect whole blood in K2EDTA tubes. For TCRbeta analysis, collaborators shipped samples in one of three forms: frozen whole blood, isolated PBMCs, or DNA extracted from either of those sample types. The immunoSEQ Assay, a bias-controlled multiplex PCR, was used to amplify TCRbeta CDR3 regions from genomic DNA. Per the original workflow: The number of nucleated cells in each sample was estimated from the amplification of reference gene primers within the assay. Sequence reads were collapsed and filtered to measure the absolute abundance of every unique TCRbeta CDR3 rearrangement. For each sample, productive Simpson clonality was calculated by taking the square root of Simpson's diversity index across productive rearrangements. Entries here come from immuneACCESS through TCRdb and include only in-frame sequences with V and J called. Some clones fail to appear in such tables; in the studies checked, an unresolved V gene covers under half of the shortfall, and the cause of the remainder is unknown. That table is the source of V, J and clone size, and D and trimming were worked out from the DNA. The sample table lists around 130,000 clones, roughly four fifths of them with a count of one. The ten largest account for about an eighth of the sample.

To note about this clone: It lacks a known antigen. Base-call qualities are not available, and no considerably larger clone is one nucleotide away.

Results and caveats for the whole study, not just this receptor: Clinical and demographic metadata were provided uncurated, with the amount varying by source and participant.

The CDR3 starts with the cysteine, ends with the phenylalanine, and has 13 residues. The entry retains the CDR3 DNA only, 39 bases that are in frame from base 1. V is pared back by 2 bases and J by 4 bases, with 8 bases lying between the germline termini. Via the germline V gene, CDR1 is MNHEY and CDR2 SVGEGT. Material: peripheral blood. The sequence was collected from a human donor in a cohort sampled during active COVID-19. The chain links TRBV6-2 or TRBV6-3 with TRBJ1-2, with the D segment identity uncertain. CDR3 sequence: CASSYSQIYGYTF. At the DNA level, the sequence is TGTGCCAGCAGTTACAGTCAGATCTATGGCTACACCTTC.